The subject of this entry is one TCR beta chain. V was clipped by 0 bases and J by 7 bases; unmatched bases: 5. The germline gives CDR1 LGHDT, CDR2 YNNKEL (reference sequence). The CDR3 contains 14 residues. This record belongs to a study of blood T cell repertoires in COVID-19. Looking at the study overall: The United States, Italy and Spain supplied acute and convalescent COVID-19 samples. PBMCs, B-cell-depleted T cells, or T cells provided the cDNA or gDNA that made up the material.

In the authors' workflow: Estimation of nucleated cell counts relied on the amplification of reference gene primers. The protocol was immunoSEQ multiplex PCR, while the TCRdb copy is restricted to in-frame clones and leaves out a portion. For V, J and clone size, that table is used; D and trimming come from the DNA. The repertoire holds fewer than 40,000 clones, with 80% as singletons. The receptor comes from a man aged 80 or over with active or convalescent COVID-19. Sequencing was carried out using peripheral blood. V usage is TRBV3-1 (or the pseudogene TRBV3-2) and J usage is TRBJ1-2, with 7 bases matching TRBD1. CDR3 in amino acids: CASSQETGLTGYTF. In nucleotides, the CDR3 is TGTGCCAGCAGCCAAGAGACAGGGCTTACTGGCTACACCTTC.